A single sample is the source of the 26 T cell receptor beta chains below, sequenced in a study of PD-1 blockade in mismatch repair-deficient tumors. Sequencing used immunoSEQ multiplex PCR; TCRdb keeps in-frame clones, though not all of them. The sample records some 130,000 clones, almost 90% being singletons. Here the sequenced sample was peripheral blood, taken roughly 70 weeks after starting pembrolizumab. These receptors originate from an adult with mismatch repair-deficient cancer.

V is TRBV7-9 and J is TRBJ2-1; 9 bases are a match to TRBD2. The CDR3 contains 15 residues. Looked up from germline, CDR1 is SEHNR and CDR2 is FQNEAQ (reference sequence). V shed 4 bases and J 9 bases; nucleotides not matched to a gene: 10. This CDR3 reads CASSSSGLAGIEQFF. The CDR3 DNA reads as TGTGCCAGCAGCTCGAGCGGGCTAGCGGGAATTGAGCAGTTCTTC.

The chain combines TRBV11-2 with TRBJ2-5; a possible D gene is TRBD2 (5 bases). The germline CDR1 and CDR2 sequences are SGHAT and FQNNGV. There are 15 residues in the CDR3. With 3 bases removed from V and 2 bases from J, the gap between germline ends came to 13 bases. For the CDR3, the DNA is TGTGCCAGCAGCTTGGGCCCGGGAAAACAAGAGACCCAGTACTTC. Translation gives CASSLGPGKQETQYF.

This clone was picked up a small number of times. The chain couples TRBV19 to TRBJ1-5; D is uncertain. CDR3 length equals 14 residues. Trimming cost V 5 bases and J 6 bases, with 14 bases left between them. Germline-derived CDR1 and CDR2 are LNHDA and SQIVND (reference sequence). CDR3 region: CASSPVDESQPQHF. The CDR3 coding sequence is TGTGCCAGTAGTCCCGTGGACGAGAGTCAGCCCCAGCATTTT.

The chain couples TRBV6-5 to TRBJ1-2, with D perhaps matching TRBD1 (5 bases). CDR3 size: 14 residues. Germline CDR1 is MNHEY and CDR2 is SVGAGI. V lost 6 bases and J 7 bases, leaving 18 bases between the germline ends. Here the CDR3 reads CASSARTPDTGYTF. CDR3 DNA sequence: TGTGCCAGCAGCGCCAGGACACCAGATACTGGCTACACCTTC.

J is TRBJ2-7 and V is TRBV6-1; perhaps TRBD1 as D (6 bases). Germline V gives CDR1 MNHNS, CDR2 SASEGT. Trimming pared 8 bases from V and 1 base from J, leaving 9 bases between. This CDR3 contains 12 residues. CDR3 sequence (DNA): TGTGCCAGCTTTGGACAGTCCTACGAGCAGTACTTC. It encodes CASFGQSYEQYF.

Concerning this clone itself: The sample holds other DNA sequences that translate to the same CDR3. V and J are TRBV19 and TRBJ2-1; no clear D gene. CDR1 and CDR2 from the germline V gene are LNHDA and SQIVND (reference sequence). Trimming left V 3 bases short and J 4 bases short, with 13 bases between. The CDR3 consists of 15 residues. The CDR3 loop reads CASSIVATAYNEQFF. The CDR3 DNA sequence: TGTGCCAGTAGTATCGTGGCTACAGCATACAATGAGCAGTTCTTC.

In DNA, the CDR3 is TGTGCCTGGAACAGGGGGCTCACTGAAGCTTTCTTT. It specifies CAWNRGLTEAFF. This sequence joins TRBV30 and TRBJ1-1, with 9 nucleotides matching TRBD1. This CDR3 spans 12 amino acids. Germline V gene lookup returns CDR1 GTSNPN and CDR2 SVGIG (reference sequence). V dropped 4 bases and J dropped 4; count of bases not matched to a gene: 1.

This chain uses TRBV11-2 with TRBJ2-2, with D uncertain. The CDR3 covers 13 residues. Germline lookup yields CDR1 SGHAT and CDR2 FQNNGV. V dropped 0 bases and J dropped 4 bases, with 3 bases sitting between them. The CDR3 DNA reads TGTGCCAGCAGCTTAGAAGCCACCGGGGAGCTGTTTTTT. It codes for CASSLEATGELFF.

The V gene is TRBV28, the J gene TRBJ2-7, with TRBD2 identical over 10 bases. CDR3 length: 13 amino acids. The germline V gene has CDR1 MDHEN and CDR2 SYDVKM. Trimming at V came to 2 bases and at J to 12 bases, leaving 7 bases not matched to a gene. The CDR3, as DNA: TGTGCCAGCAGTTTACCCCTAGCGGGAGACCCGTACTTC. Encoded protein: CASSLPLAGDPYF.

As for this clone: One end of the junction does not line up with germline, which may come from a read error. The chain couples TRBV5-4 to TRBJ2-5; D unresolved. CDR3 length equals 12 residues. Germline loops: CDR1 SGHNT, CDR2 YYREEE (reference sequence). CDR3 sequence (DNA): TGTGCCAGCAGCTTGGACCAGGAGACCCAGTACTTC. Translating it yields CASSLDQETQYF. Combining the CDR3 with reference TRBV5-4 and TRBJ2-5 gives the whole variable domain ETGVTQSPTHLIKTRGQQVTLRCSSQSGHNTVSWYQQALGQGPQFIFQYYREEENGRGNFPPRFSGLQFPNYSSELNVNALELDDSALYLCASSLDQETQYFGPGTRLLVL.

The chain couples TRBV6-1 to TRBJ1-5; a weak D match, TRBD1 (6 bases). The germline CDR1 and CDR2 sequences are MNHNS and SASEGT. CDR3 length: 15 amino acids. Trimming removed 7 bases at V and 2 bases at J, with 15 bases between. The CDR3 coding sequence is TGTGCCAGCACATCAAAGGACAGACGCAATCAGCCCCAGCATTTT. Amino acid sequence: CASTSKDRRNQPQHF.

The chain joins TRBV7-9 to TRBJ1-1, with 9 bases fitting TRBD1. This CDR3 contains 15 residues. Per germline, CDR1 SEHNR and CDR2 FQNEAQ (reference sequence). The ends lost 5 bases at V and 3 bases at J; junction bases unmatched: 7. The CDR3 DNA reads TGTGCCAGCAGCACCACAGGGGGCGAGGACACTGAAGCTTTCTTT. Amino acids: CASSTTGGEDTEAFF.

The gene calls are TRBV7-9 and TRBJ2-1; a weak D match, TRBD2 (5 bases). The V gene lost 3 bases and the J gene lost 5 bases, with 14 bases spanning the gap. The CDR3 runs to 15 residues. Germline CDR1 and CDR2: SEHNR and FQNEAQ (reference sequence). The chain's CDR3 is CASSFLATADNEQFF. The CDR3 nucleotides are TGTGCCAGCAGCTTCTTAGCCACAGCGGACAATGAGCAGTTCTTC.

DNA of the CDR3: TGTGCCAGCAGCTTATTTGGGACAGGGCCTAGCGCGGTTGGAAACACCATATATTTT. It translates to CASSLFGTGPSAVGNTIYF. This sequence joins TRBV11-2 and TRBJ1-3; 9 bases align to TRBD1. Per germline, CDR1 SGHAT and CDR2 FQNNGV. This CDR3 contains 19 residues. V lost 2 bases, J lost 3 bases, and 14 bases stayed unmatched. The complete variable domain, with remaining parts taken from reference TRBV11-2 and TRBJ1-3, reads EAGVAQSPRYKIIEKRQSVAFWCNPISGHATLYWYQQILGQGPKLLIQFQNNGVVDDSQLPKDRFSAERLKGVDSTLKIQPAKLEDSAVYLCASSLFGTGPSAVGNTIYFGEGSWLTVV.

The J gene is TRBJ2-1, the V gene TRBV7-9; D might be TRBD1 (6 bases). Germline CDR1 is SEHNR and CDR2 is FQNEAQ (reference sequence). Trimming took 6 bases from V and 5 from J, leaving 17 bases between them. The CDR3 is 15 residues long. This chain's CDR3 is CASRPRIGQNNEQFF. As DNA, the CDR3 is TGTGCCAGCAGACCCCGAATCGGACAGAACAATGAGCAGTTCTTC.

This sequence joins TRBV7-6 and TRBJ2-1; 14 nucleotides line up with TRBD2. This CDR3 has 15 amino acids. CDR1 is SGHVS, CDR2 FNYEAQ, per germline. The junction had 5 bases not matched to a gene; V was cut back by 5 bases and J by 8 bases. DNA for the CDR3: TGTGCCAGCAGCCCGGGACTAGCGGGAGACTATGAGCAGTTCTTC. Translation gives CASSPGLAGDYEQFF.

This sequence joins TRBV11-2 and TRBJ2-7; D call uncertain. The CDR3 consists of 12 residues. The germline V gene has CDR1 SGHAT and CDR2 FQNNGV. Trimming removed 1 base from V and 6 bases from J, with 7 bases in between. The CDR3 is CASSLVGLEQYF. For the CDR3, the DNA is TGTGCCAGCAGCTTAGTGGGCCTCGAGCAGTACTTC. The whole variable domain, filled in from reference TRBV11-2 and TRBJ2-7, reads EAGVAQSPRYKIIEKRQSVAFWCNPISGHATLYWYQQILGQGPKLLIQFQNNGVVDDSQLPKDRFSAERLKGVDSTLKIQPAKLEDSAVYLCASSLVGLEQYFGPGTRLTVT.

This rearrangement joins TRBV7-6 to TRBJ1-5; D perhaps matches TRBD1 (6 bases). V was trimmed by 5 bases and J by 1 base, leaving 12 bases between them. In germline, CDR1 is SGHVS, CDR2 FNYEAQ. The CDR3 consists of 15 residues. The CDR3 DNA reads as TGTGCCAGCAGCCCCGGGGGCTGGAGCAATCAGCCCCAGCATTTT. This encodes CASSPGGWSNQPQHF.

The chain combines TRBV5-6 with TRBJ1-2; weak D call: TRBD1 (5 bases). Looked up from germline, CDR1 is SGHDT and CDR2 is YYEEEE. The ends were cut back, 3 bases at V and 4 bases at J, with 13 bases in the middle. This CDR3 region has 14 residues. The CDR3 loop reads CASSSPGIGYGYTF. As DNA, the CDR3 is TGTGCCAGCAGCTCGCCAGGGATTGGCTATGGCTACACCTTC.

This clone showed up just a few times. In nucleotides, the CDR3 is TGTGCCAGTAGACCGGCACAAACTTTCTATGGCTACACCTTC. Translating gives CASRPAQTFYGYTF. The chain employs TRBV19 and TRBJ1-2; no clear D gene. V lost 6 bases, J lost 4 bases, and 15 bases lay in between. The germline V gene has CDR1 LNHDA and CDR2 SQIVND (reference sequence). The CDR3 is 14 residues long.

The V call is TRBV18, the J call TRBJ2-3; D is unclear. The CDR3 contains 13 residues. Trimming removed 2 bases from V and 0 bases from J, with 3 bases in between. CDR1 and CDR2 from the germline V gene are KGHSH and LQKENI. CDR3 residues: CASSPDSTDTQYF. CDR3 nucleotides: TGTGCCAGCTCACCAGATAGCACAGATACGCAGTATTTT.

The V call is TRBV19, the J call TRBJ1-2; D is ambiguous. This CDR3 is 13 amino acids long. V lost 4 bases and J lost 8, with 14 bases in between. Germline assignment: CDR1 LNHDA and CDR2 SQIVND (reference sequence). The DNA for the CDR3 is TGTGCCAGTAGTACGACTGACCTGGGCGGCTACACCTTC. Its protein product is CASSTTDLGGYTF.

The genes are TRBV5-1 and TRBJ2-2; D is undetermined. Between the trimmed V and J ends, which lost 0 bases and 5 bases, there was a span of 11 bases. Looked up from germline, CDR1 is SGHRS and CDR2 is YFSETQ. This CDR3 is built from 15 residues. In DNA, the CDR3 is TGCGCCAGCAGCTTGGTTGTCGAAGAAACCGGGGAGCTGTTTTTT. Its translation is CASSLVVEETGELFF.

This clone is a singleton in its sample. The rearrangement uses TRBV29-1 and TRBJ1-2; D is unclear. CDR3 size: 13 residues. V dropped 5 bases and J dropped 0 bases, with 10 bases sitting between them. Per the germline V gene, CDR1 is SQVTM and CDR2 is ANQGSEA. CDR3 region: CSVSVNSNYGYTF. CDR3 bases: TGCAGCGTTTCTGTAAACTCTAACTATGGCTACACCTTC.

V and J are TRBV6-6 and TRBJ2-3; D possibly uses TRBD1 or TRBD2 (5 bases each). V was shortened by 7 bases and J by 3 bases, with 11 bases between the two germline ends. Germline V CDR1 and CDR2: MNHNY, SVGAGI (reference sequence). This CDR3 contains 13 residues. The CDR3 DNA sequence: TGTGCCAGCAAGAGGGGTTCTACAGATACGCAGTATTTT. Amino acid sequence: CASKRGSTDTQYF.

In DNA form, the CDR3 reads TGCGCCAGCAGCTTGGCCATAGTACTAGGAACCAGCTACGAGCAGTACTTC. Translation gives CASSLAIVLGTSYEQYF. J is TRBJ2-7 and V is TRBV5-1, with D possibly being TRBD2 (5 bases). V lost 0 bases to trimming and J lost 3 bases, with 19 bases between them. CDR1 is SGHRS and CDR2 is YFSETQ in the germline V gene. This CDR3 is 17 amino acids long.